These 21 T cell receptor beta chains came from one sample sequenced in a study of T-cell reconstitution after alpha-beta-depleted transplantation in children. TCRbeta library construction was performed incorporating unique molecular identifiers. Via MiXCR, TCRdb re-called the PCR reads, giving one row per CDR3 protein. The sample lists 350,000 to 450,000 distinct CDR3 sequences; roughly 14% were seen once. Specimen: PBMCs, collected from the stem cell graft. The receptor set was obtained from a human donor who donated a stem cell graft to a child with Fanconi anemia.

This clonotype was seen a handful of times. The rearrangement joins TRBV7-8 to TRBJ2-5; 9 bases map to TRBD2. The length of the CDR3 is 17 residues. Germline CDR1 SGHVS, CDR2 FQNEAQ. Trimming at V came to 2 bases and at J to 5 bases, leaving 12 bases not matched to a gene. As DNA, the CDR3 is TGTGCCAGCAGCTTAAACAACATGTGGCGGGGGGGTGAGACCCAGTACTTC. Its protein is CASSLNNMWRGGETQYF.

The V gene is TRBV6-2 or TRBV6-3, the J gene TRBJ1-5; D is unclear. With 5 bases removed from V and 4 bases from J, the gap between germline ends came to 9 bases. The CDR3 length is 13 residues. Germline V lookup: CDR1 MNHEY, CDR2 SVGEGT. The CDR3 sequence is CASSPVSNQPQHF. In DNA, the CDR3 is TGTGCCAGCAGTCCTGTGTCGAATCAGCCCCAGCATTTT.

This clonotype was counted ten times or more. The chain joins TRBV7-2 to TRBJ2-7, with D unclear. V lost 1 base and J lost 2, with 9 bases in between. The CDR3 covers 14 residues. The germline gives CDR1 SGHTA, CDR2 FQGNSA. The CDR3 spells CASSLVTNTYEQYV. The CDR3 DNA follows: TGTGCCAGCAGCTTAGTGACAAATACCTACGAGCAGTACGTC.

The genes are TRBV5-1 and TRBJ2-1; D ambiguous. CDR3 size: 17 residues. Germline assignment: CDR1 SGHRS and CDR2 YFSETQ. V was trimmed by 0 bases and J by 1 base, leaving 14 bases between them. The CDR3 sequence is CASSLGQQSISYNEQFF. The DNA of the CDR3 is TGCGCCAGCAGCTTGGGCCAACAGTCCATTTCCTACAATGAGCAGTTCTTC.

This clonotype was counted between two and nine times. The CDR3, as DNA: TGTGCCAGCAGCTCGCAGACAAGTCAAAACATTCAGTACTTC. This encodes CASSSQTSQNIQYF. The V gene is TRBV7-9, the J gene TRBJ2-4; D ambiguous. The germline V gene encodes CDR1 SEHNR and CDR2 FQNEAQ (reference sequence). There are 14 residues in the CDR3. The germline V and J ends were trimmed by 4 bases and 5 bases, with 12 bases remaining between them.

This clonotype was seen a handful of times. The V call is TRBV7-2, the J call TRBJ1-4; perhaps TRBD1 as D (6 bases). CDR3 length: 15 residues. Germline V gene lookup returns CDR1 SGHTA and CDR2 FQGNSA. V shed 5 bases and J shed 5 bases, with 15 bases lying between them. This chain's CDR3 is CASSPGTSDNEKLFF. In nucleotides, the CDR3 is TGTGCCAGCAGCCCTGGGACAAGTGACAATGAAAAACTGTTTTTT.

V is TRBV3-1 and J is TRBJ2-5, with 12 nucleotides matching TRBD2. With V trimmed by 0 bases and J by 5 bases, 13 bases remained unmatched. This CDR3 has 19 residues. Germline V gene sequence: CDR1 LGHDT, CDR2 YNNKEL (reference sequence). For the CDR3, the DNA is TGTGCCAGCAGCCAAGATCCTTCGCTAGCGGGGGGGGAATGGGAGACCCAGTACTTC. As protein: CASSQDPSLAGGEWETQYF.

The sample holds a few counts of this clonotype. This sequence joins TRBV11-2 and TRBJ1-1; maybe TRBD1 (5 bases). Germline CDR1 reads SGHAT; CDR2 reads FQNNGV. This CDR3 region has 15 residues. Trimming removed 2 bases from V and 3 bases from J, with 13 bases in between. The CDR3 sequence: CASSLFRGKDTEAFF. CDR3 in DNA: TGTGCCAGCAGCTTATTCCGGGGGAAGGACACTGAAGCTTTCTTT.

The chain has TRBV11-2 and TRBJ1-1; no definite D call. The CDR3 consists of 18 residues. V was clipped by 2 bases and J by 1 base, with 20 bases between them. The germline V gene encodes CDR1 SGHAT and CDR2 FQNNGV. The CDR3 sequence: CASSLNPPGAGWNTEAFF. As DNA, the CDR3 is TGTGCCAGCAGCTTAAATCCCCCCGGCGCGGGGTGGAACACTGAAGCTTTCTTT.

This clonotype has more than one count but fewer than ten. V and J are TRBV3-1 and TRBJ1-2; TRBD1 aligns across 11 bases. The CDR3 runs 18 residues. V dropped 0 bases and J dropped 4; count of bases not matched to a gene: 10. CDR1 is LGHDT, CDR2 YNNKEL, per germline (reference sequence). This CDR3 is CASSQESSGQGESYGYTF. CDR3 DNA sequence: TGTGCCAGCAGCCAAGAATCTTCGGGACAGGGGGAAAGCTATGGCTACACCTTC.

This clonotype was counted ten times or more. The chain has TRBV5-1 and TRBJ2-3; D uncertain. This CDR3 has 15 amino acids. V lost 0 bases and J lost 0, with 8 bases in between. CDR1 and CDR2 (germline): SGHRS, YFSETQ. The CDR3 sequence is CASSLVQPSTDTQYF. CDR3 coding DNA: TGCGCCAGCAGCTTGGTCCAACCCAGCACAGATACGCAGTATTTT.

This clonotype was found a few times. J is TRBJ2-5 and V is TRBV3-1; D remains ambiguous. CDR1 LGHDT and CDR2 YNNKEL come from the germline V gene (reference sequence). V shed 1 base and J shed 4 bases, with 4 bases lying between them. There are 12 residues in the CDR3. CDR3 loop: CASSQVAETQYF. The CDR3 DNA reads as TGTGCCAGCAGCCAAGTGGCAGAGACCCAGTACTTC.

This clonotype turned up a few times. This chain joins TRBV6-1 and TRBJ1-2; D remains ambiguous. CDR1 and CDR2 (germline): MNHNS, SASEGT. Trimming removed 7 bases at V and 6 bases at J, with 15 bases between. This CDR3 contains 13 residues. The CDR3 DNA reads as TGTGCCAGCAAAGAACGGCAGCCAAATGGCTACACCTTC. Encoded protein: CASKERQPNGYTF.

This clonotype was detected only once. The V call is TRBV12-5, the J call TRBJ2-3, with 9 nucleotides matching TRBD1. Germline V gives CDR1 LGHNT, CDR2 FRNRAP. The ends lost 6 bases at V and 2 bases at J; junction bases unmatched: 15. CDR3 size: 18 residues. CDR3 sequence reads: CASGFTYQGQGNTDTQYF. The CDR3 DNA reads TGTGCTAGTGGCTTCACTTACCAGGGACAGGGAAACACAGATACGCAGTATTTT. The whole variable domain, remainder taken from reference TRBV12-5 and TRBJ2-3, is DARVTQTPRHKVTEMGQEVTMRCQPILGHNTVFWYRQTMMQGLELLAYFRNRAPLDDSGMPKDRFSAEMPDATLATLKIQPSEPRDSAVYFCASGFTYQGQGNTDTQYFGPGTRLTVL.

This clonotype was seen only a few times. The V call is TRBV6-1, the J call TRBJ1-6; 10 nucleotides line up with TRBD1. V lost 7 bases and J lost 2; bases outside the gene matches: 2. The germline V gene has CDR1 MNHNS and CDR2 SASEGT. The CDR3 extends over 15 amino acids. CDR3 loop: CASMTGGAYNSPLHF. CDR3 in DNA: TGTGCCAGCATGACAGGGGGCGCCTATAATTCACCCCTCCACTTT.

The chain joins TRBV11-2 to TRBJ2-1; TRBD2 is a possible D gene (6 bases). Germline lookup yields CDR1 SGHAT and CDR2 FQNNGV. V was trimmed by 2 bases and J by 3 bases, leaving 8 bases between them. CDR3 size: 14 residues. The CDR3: CASSLRLVYNEQFF. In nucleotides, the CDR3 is TGTGCCAGCAGCTTACGACTAGTCTACAATGAGCAGTTCTTC.

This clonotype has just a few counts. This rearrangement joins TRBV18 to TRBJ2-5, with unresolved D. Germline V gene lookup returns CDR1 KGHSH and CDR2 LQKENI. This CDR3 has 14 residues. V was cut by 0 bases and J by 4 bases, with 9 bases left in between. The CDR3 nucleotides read TGTGCCAGCTCACCACCAGTTGACCGAGAGACCCAGTACTTC. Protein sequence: CASSPPVDRETQYF.

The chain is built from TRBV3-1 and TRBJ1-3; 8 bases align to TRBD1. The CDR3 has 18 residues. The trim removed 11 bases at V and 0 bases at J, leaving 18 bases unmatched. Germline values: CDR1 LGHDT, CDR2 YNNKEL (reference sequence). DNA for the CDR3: TGTGCCCTCAGTTTAGCAGGGGGCATCTCCTTCTCTGGAAACACCATATATTTT. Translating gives CALSLAGGISFSGNTIYF.

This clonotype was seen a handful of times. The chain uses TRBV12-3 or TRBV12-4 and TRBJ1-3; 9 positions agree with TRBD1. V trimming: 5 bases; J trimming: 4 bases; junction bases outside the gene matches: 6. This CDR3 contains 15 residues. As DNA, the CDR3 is TGTGCCAGCAGTATTGGGACAGGGTCCGGAAACACCATATATTTT. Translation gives CASSIGTGSGNTIYF.

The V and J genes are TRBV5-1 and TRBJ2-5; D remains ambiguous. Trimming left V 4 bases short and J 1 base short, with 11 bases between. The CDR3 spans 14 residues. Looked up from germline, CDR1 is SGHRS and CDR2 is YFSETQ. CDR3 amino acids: CASSPPGTQETQYF. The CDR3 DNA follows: TGCGCCAGCAGCCCCCCCGGTACCCAAGAGACCCAGTACTTC. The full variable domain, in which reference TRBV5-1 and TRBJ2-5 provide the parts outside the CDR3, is KAGVTQTPRYLIKTRGQQVTLSCSPISGHRSVSWYQQTPGQGLQFLFEYFSETQRNKGNFPGRFSGRQFSNSRSEMNVSTLELGDSALYLCASSPPGTQETQYFGPGTRLLVL.

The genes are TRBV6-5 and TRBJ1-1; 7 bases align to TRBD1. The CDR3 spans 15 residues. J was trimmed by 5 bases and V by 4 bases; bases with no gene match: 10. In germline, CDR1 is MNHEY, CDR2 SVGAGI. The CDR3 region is CASSFYRGGKTEAFF. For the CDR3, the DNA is TGTGCCAGCAGTTTTTACAGGGGCGGGAAGACTGAAGCTTTCTTT.